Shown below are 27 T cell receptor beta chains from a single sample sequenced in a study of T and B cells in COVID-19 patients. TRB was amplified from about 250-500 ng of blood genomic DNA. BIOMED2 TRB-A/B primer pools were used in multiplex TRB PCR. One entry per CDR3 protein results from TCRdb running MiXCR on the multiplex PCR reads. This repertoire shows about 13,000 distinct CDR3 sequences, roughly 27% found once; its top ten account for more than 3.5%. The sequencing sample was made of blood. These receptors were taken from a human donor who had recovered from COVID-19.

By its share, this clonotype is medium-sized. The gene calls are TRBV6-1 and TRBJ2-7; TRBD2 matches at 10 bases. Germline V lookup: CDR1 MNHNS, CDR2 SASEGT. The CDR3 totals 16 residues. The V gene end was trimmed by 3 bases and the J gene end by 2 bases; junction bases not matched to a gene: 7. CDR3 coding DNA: TGTGCCAGCAGTGACGCTAGCGGGGGCCTGACCTACGAGCAGTACTTC. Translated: CASSDASGGLTYEQYF.

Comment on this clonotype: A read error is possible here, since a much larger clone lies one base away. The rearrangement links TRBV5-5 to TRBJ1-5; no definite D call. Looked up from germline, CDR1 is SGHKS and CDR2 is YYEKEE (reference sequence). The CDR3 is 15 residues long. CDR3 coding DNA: TGTGCCAGCAGCTTGTGGGCAGCGATCAATAAGCCCCAGCATTTT. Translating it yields CASSLWAAINKPQHF. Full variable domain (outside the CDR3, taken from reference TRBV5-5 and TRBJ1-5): DAGVTQSPTHLIKTRGQQVTLRCSPISGHKSVSWYQQVLGQGPQFIFQYYEKEERGRGNFPDRFSARQFPNYSSELNVNALLLGDSALYLCASSLWAAINKPQHFGDGTRLSIL.

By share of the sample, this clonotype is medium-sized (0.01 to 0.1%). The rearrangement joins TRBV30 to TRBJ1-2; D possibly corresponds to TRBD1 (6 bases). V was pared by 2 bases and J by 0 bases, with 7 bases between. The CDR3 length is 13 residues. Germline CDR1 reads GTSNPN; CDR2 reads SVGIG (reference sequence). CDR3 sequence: CAWSYRANYGYTF. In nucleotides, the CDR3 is TGTGCCTGGAGTTACAGGGCTAACTATGGCTACACCTTC.

CDR3 protein: CASSQYTVFMNTEAFF. The CDR3 DNA reads TGTGCCAGCAGCCAATACACGGTATTCATGAACACTGAAGCTTTCTTT. This chain joins TRBV14 and TRBJ1-1; no clear D. V lost 2 bases, J lost 0 bases, and 13 bases lay in between. The germline V gene has CDR1 SGHDN and CDR2 FVKESK. The CDR3 consists of 16 residues.

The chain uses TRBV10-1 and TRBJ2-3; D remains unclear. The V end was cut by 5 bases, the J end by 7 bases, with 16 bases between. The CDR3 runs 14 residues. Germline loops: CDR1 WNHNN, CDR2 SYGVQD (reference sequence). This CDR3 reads CASSTTFAFNTQYF. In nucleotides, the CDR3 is TGCGCCAGCAGTACCACCTTCGCGTTTAATACGCAGTATTTT.

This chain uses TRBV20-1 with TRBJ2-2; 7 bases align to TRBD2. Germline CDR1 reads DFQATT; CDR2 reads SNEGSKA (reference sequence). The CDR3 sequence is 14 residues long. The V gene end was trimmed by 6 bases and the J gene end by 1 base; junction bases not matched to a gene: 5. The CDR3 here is CSARLARNTGELFF. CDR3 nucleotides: TGCAGTGCGCGACTAGCCCGGAACACCGGGGAGCTGTTTTTT.

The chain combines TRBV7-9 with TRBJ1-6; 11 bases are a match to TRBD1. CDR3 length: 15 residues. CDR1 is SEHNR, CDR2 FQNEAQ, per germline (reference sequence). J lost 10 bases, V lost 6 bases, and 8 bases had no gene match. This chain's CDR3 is CASRRTGGAGSPLHF. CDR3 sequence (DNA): TGTGCCAGCAGACGGACAGGGGGCGCGGGGTCACCCCTCCACTTT.

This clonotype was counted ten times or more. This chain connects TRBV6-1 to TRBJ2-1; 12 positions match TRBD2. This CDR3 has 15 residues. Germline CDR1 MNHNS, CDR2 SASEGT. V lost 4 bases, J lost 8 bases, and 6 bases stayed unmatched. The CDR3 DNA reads TGTGCCAGCAGTGCGACTAGCGGGAGTTATCATGAGCAGTTCTTC. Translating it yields CASSATSGSYHEQFF.

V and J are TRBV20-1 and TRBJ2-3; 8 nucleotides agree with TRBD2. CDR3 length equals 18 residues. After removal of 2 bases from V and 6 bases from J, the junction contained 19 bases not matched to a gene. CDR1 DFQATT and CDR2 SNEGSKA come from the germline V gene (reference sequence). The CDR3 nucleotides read TGCAGTGCTAGACCGCAAATGGGACTAGTGGGAGTAGGGGATACGCAGTATTTT. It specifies CSARPQMGLVGVGDTQYF.

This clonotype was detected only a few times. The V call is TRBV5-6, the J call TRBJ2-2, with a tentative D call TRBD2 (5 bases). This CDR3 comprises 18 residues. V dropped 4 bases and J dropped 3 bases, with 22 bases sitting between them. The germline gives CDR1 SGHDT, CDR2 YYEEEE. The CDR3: CASSGSLNGEKYTGELFF. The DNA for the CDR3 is TGTGCCAGCAGCGGTTCTTTGAACGGGGAAAAATACACCGGGGAGCTGTTTTTT.

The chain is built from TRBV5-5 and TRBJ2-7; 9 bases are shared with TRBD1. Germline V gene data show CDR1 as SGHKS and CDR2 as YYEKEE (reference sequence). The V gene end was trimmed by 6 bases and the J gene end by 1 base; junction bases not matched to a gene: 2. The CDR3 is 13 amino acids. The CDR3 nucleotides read TGTGCCAGCACGACAGGGGGTTCCTACGAGCAGTACTTC. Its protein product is CASTTGGSYEQYF.

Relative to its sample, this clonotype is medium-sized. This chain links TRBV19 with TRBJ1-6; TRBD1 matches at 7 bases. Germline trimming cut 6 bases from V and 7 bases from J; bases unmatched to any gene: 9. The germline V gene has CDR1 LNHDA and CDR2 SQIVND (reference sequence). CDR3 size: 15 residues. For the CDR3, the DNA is TGTGCCAGTAGCGACCTACAGGGGCAGAATTCACCCCTCCACTTT. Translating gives CASSDLQGQNSPLHF.

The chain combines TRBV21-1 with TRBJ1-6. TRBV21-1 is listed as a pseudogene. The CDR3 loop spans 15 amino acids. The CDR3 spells CASSKRSSYNSPLHF. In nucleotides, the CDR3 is TGTGCCAGCAGCAAACGGAGCTCCTATAATTCACCCCTCCACTTT.

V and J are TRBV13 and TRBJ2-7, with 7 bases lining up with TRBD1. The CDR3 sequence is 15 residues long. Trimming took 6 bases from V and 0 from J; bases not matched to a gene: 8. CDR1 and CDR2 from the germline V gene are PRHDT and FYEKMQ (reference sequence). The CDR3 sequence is CASRAKGAASYEQYF. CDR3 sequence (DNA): TGTGCCAGCAGAGCCAAGGGGGCAGCCTCCTACGAGCAGTACTTC.

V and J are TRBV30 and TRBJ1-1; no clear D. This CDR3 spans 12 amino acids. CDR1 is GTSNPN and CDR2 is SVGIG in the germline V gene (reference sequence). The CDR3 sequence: CAHSLALREAFF. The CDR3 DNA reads TGTGCGCATAGCTTGGCTCTTCGTGAAGCTTTCTTT.

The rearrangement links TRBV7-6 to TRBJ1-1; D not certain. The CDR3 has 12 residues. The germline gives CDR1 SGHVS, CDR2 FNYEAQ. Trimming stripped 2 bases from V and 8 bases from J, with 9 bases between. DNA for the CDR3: TGTGCCAGCAGCTTAACTGGGGTCGAAGCTTTCTTT. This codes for CASSLTGVEAFF.

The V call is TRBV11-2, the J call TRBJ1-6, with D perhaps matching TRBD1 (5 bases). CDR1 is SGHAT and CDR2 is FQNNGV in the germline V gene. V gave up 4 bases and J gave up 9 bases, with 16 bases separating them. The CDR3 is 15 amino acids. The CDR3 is CASSSGDGFFSPLHF. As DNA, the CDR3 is TGTGCCAGCAGCTCCGGGGACGGTTTTTTTTCACCCCTCCACTTT.

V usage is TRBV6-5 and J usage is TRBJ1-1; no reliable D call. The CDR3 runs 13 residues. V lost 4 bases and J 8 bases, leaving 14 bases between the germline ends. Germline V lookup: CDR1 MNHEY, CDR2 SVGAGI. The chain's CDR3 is CASSCDETEEAFF. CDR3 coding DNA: TGTGCCAGCAGTTGCGATGAAACAGAGGAAGCTTTCTTT.

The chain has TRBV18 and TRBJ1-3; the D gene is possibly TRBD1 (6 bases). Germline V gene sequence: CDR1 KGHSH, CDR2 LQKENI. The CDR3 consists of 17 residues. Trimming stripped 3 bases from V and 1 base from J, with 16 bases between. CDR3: CASSPTQRRGSGNTIYF. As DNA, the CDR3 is TGTGCCAGCTCACCCACCCAGAGAAGGGGGTCTGGAAACACCATATATTTT.

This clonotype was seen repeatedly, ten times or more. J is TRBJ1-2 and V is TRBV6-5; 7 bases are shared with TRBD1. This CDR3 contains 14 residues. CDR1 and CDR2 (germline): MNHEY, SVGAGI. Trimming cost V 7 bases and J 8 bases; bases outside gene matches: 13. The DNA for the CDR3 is TGTGCCAGCATTGGGGCAGGGGGAGCCGGGGGCTACACCTTC. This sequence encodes CASIGAGGAGGYTF.

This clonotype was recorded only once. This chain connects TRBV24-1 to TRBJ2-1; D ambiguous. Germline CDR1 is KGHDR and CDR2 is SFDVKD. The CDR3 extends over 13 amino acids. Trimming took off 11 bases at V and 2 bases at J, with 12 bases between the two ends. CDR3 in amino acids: CANASPTYNEQFF. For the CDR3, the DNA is TGTGCCAACGCGAGCCCTACCTACAATGAGCAGTTCTTC.

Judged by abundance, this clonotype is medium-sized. CDR3 sequence: CSVESAGENTEAFF. The CDR3 bases are TGCAGCGTTGAATCGGCAGGGGAGAACACTGAAGCTTTCTTT. The chain has TRBV29-1 and TRBJ1-1, with a weak D call TRBD1 (6 bases). The CDR3 has 14 residues. V shed 2 bases and J shed 1 base, with 11 bases lying between them. Germline CDR1 reads SQVTM; CDR2 reads ANQGSEA.

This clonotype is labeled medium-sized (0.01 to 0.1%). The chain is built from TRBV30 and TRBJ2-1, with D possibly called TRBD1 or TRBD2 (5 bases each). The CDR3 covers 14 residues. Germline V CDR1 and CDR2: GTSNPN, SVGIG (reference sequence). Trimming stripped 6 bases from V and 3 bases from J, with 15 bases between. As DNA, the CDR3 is TGTGCCTGTACCGGGACCCCCAGCTACAATGAGCAGTTCTTC. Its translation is CACTGTPSYNEQFF.

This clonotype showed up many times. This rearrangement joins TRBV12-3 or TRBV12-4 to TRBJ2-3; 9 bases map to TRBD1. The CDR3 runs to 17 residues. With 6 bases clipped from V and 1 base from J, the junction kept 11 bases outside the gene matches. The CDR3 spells CASSLGGQGRGTDTQYF. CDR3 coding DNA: TGTGCCAGCAGCCTCGGAGGACAGGGGCGAGGCACAGATACGCAGTATTTT.

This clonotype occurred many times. In DNA, the CDR3 is TGTGCCAGCAGTTCGATAGATTACGGCGTAGCACCCTACAATGAGCAGTTCTTC. Its protein is CASSSIDYGVAPYNEQFF. The chain links TRBV12-3 or TRBV12-4 to TRBJ2-1, with D unclear. The V gene lost 4 bases and the J gene lost 2 bases, with 21 bases spanning the gap. CDR3 length: 18 residues.

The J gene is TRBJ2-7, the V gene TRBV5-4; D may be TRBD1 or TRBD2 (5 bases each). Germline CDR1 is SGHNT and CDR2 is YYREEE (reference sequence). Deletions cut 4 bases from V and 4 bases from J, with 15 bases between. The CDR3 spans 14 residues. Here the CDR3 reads CASSRDRTYYEQYF. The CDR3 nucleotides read TGTGCCAGCAGCCGGGACCGAACCTATTACGAGCAGTACTTC. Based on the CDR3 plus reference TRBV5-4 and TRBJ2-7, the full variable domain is ETGVTQSPTHLIKTRGQQVTLRCSSQSGHNTVSWYQQALGQGPQFIFQYYREEENGRGNFPPRFSGLQFPNYSSELNVNALELDDSALYLCASSRDRTYYEQYFGPGTRLTVT.

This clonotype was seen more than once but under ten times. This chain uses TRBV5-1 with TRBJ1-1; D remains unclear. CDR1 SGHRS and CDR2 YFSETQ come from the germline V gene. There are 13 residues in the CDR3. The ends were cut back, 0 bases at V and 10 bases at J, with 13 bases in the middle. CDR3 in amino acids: CASSLAVWEGAFF. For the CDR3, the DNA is TGCGCCAGCAGCTTGGCCGTCTGGGAGGGAGCTTTCTTT.